What follows are 9 T cell receptor beta chains derived from one specimen sequenced in a study of PD-L1 blockade in urothelial cancer. Indicated time point: pretreatment peripheral blood. The repertoire was sequenced with immunoSEQ multiplex PCR; TCRdb's copy has only in-frame clones and lacks some. Altogether roughly 77,000 clones are present, less than 90% being singletons, with the ten largest covering about a tenth. This specimen consisted of PBMCs, obtained around atezolizumab (anti-PD-L1) treatment. The receptors were sampled from an older woman with urothelial cancer.

The rearrangement uses TRBV2 and TRBJ2-7, with 7 nucleotides matching TRBD2. With V trimmed by 7 bases and J by 3 bases, 12 bases remained unmatched. The germline CDR1 and CDR2 sequences are SNHLY and FYNNEI. This CDR3 has 15 amino acids. The CDR3 nucleotides read TGTGCCAGCACCGATCCCCCTAGCGGACACTACGAGCAGTACTTC. It is translated as CASTDPPSGHYEQYF.

This clone was observed a handful of times. The chain has TRBV5-1 and TRBJ1-2; 7 bases match TRBD1. CDR3 length equals 16 residues. V dropped 0 bases and J dropped 1; count of bases not matched to a gene: 6. Germline values: CDR1 SGHRS, CDR2 YFSETQ. The DNA for the CDR3 is TGCGCCAGCAGCTTGGCCACAGGGACAGTTAACTATGGCTACACCTTC. Protein product: CASSLATGTVNYGYTF.

This sequence joins TRBV27 and TRBJ2-7; 8 positions match TRBD2. CDR1 and CDR2 (germline): MNHEY, SMNVEV (reference sequence). The length of the CDR3 is 15 residues. The V gene end was trimmed by 3 bases and the J gene end by 4 bases; junction bases not matched to a gene: 8. CDR3 sequence (DNA): TGTGCCAGCAGTTTTTGCGGGAGGAGGACGTACGAGCAGTACTTC. It is translated as CASSFCGRRTYEQYF.

V is TRBV6-1 and J is TRBJ2-7, with D perhaps matching TRBD1 (5 bases). The CDR3 contains 13 residues. The V and J ends lost 3 bases and 6 bases respectively, with 12 bases between them. CDR1 MNHNS and CDR2 SASEGT come from the germline V gene. CDR3: CASSDFQGFEQYF. The CDR3 DNA sequence: TGTGCCAGCAGTGATTTCCAGGGTTTCGAGCAGTACTTC.

The chain recombines TRBV19 with TRBJ1-2; possible D gene TRBD1, 5 bases. Germline V lookup: CDR1 LNHDA, CDR2 SQIVND (reference sequence). The CDR3 is 15 amino acids. Trimming took 1 base from V and 3 from J, leaving 12 bases between them. CDR3 sequence: CASSIARARYYGYTF. CDR3 DNA: TGTGCCAGTAGTATAGCCAGGGCCCGCTACTATGGCTACACCTTC.

The V and J genes are TRBV30 and TRBJ2-5; no firm D call. Germline lookup yields CDR1 GTSNPN and CDR2 SVGIG (reference sequence). With 1 base removed from V and 5 bases from J, the gap between germline ends came to 11 bases. The CDR3 extends over 13 amino acids. The CDR3 reads CAWSGLGWETQYF. The CDR3 DNA follows: TGTGCCTGGAGTGGACTTGGCTGGGAGACCCAGTACTTC. Full variable domain (outside the CDR3, taken from reference TRBV30 and TRBJ2-5): SQTIHQWPATLVQPVGSPLSLECTVEGTSNPNLYWYRQAAGRGLQLLFYSVGIGQISSEVPQNLSASRPQDRQFILSSKKLLLSDSGFYLCAWSGLGWETQYFGPGTRLLVL.

The chain has TRBV23-1 and TRBJ2-2; 7 positions agree with TRBD1. TRBV23-1 qualifies as an ORF whose function is uncertain. The CDR3 is 15 amino acids. The junction had 3 bases not matched to a gene; V was cut back by 1 base and J by 4 bases. CDR3 loop: CASSQYRDSTGELFF. As DNA, the CDR3 is TGCGCCAGCAGTCAATACCGGGACAGCACCGGGGAGCTGTTTTTT.

The chain uses TRBV6-5 and TRBJ1-1, with 7 positions matching TRBD1. The CDR3 has 13 residues. V dropped 5 bases and J dropped 4; count of bases not matched to a gene: 4. The germline gives CDR1 MNHEY, CDR2 SVGAGI. In DNA, the CDR3 is TGTGCCAGCAGTCGACAGGGCTTCACTGAAGCTTTCTTT. Its translation is CASSRQGFTEAFF.

The chain employs TRBV19 and TRBJ2-7, with D possibly being TRBD1 (6 bases). Germline V lookup: CDR1 LNHDA, CDR2 SQIVND (reference sequence). The CDR3 runs to 13 residues. V was shortened by 9 bases and J by 2 bases, with 14 bases between the two germline ends. The chain's CDR3 is CARPRTAAYEQYF. The CDR3 DNA follows: TGTGCCAGACCCCGGACAGCAGCCTACGAGCAGTACTTC.